The 6 T cell receptor beta chains below all came from one sample that was sequenced in a study of T cell changes during pregnancy in multiple sclerosis. Here immunoSEQ multiplex PCR was the method, and the copy in TCRdb shows in-frame clones only, minus some. The sample lists roughly 70,000 clones, 85% to 95% occurring once. The starting material was peripheral blood, obtained before pregnancy. The origin of the receptors is a female donor with multiple sclerosis, enrolled in a pregnancy study.

The V call is TRBV18, the J call TRBJ1-5, with no clear D. With 3 bases removed from V and 2 bases from J, the gap between germline ends came to 8 bases. Germline V lookup: CDR1 KGHSH, CDR2 LQKENI. There are 14 residues in the CDR3. The CDR3 here is CASSPGFGNQPQHF. The DNA of the CDR3 is TGTGCCAGCTCACCCGGGTTCGGCAATCAGCCCCAGCATTTT.

CDR3 residues: CASSATGTSGGSHEQFF. The CDR3 DNA is TGTGCCAGCAGCGCCACCGGGACTAGCGGGGGATCCCATGAGCAGTTCTTC. V gene TRBV7-9 combines with J gene TRBJ2-1, with 14 bases matching TRBD2. Per the germline V gene, CDR1 is SEHNR and CDR2 is FQNEAQ (reference sequence). The CDR3 spans 17 residues. Losses at the gene ends were 5 bases for V and 8 bases for J; bases not matched to a gene: 11.

As to this clone: Other DNA sequences within the sample encode an identical CDR3. CDR3: CASSQGEGTGANVLTF. CDR3 sequence (DNA): TGCGCCAGCAGCCAAGGGGAGGGCACTGGGGCCAACGTCCTGACTTTC. The genes are TRBV4-3 and TRBJ2-6; 7 bases fit TRBD2. The CDR3 spans 16 residues. After removal of 1 base from V and 2 bases from J, the junction contained 2 bases not matched to a gene. Germline lookup yields CDR1 LGHNA and CDR2 YSLEER.

J is TRBJ2-5 and V is TRBV29-1, with 13 bases fitting TRBD2. The CDR3 sequence is 14 residues long. The germline V gene encodes CDR1 SQVTM and CDR2 ANQGSEA. The J segment lost 5 bases and the V segment lost 5 bases, leaving 5 bases of the junction unmatched. DNA for the CDR3: TGCAGCGTTAAACTAGCGGGAGGGCTGGAGACCCAGTACTTC. Residues: CSVKLAGGLETQYF. Based on the CDR3 plus reference TRBV29-1 and TRBJ2-5, the full variable domain is SAVISQKPSRDICQRGTSLTIQCQVDSQVTMMFWYRQQPGQSLTLIATANQGSEATYESGFVIDKFPISRPNLTFSTLTVSNMSPEDSSIYLCSVKLAGGLETQYFGPGTRLLVL.

This chain connects TRBV29-1 to TRBJ2-5; a possible D gene is TRBD2 (6 bases). The CDR3 extends over 11 amino acids. CDR1 SQVTM and CDR2 ANQGSEA come from the germline V gene. V was pared by 8 bases and J by 7 bases, with 14 bases between. CDR3 coding DNA: TGCAGCCTTAGCGGCCGGGGGACCCAGTACTTC. It specifies CSLSGRGTQYF.

The chain carries TRBV23-1 and TRBJ2-7; 8 bases map to TRBD2. TRBV23-1 has ORF status, its function being uncertain. J gave up 6 bases and V 3 bases, and 13 bases lay outside the gene matches. The length of the CDR3 is 16 residues. The chain's CDR3 is CASSHSNSGKRSEQYF. CDR3 sequence (DNA): TGCGCCAGCAGTCACTCAAATAGCGGGAAAAGGAGCGAGCAGTACTTC.